Below are 4 T cell receptor beta chains sequenced from a single sample in a study of blood T cell repertoires in COVID-19. Repertoires were generated with immunoSEQ multiplex PCR, while TCRdb's copy carries only in-frame clones and drops some. Among approximately 170,000 clones listed, around 86% were seen once. Sequencing was done on a sample of peripheral blood. These receptor sequences come from a man between 65 and 85 years old with acute or convalescent COVID-19.

The gene calls are TRBV29-1 and TRBJ2-7; TRBD2 aligns across 11 bases. CDR3 size: 14 residues. The V gene end was trimmed by 4 bases and the J gene end by 9 bases; junction bases not matched to a gene: 11. Germline V gives CDR1 SQVTM, CDR2 ANQGSEA. The CDR3 DNA reads as TGCAGCGTTGCTAGCGGGAGGTCTGTAATCGGGCAGTACTTC. Protein product: CSVASGRSVIGQYF.

The chain combines TRBV7-8 with TRBJ2-5; 10 bases are a match to TRBD2. V was pared by 5 bases and J by 3 bases, with 15 bases of the junction left unmatched. The CDR3 length is 18 residues. The V gene's germline CDR1 is SGHVS and CDR2 FQNEAQ. The CDR3 DNA reads as TGTGCCAGCAGCAGGGCGGGACTAGCGAGTTGGGGTGAAGAGACCCAGTACTTC. Encoded protein: CASSRAGLASWGEETQYF. The variable domain in full, completed from reference TRBV7-8 and TRBJ2-5, reads GAGVSQSPRYKVAKRGQDVALRCDPISGHVSLFWYQQALGQGPEFLTYFQNEAQLDKSGLPSDRFFAERPEGSVSTLKIQRTQQEDSAVYLCASSRAGLASWGEETQYFGPGTRLLVL.

The rearrangement joins TRBV7-3 to TRBJ2-2, with no clear D. The CDR3 consists of 13 residues. The germline CDR1 and CDR2 sequences are SGHTA and FQGTGA. Trimming pared 7 bases from V and 4 bases from J, leaving 10 bases between. DNA of the CDR3: TGTGCCAGCACCCAGAGGCTCACCGGGGAGCTGTTTTTT. Residues: CASTQRLTGELFF.

The table lists this clone with a few counts. This chain uses TRBV19 with TRBJ2-3, with TRBD2 matching over 8 bases. Germline loops: CDR1 LNHDA, CDR2 SQIVND (reference sequence). With 6 bases clipped from V and 0 bases from J, the junction kept 5 bases outside the gene matches. The CDR3 sequence is 15 residues long. CDR3 protein: CASRVSGGSTDTQYF. The CDR3 DNA is TGTGCCAGTAGGGTCTCGGGGGGGAGCACAGATACGCAGTATTTT. Full variable domain (remainder filled in from reference TRBV19 and TRBJ2-3): DGGITQSPKYLFRKEGQNVTLSCEQNLNHDAMYWYRQDPGQGLRLIYYSQIVNDFQKGDIAEGYSVSREKKESFPLTVTSAQKNPTAFYLCASRVSGGSTDTQYFGPGTRLTVL.